The rows below give T cell receptor beta chains drawn from one sample of a study of CD8 T cells in ankylosing spondylitis. TCRdb passed the 5' RACE reads through MiXCR, listing each CDR3 protein once. The sample holds about 320,000 distinct CDR3 sequences, approximately 10% seen once. Material: blood, either unsorted or a sorted T cell fraction (not recorded which). The receptors shown here come from a female donor with ankylosing spondylitis or in good health (not recorded which). The CDR3 runs from the conserved cysteine through the conserved F or W. Fields, in order: J gene, D gene, clone size, V gene, CDR3 DNA, CDR3 protein. A D gene is named only where the DNA matches it firmly. Where a row states a size, it is once, few, many or the class of an expanded clone; other rows omit it.

TRBJ2-5 NA NA TRBV2 TGTGCCAGCAGCGTCCGGGACCTCCAAGAGACCCAGTACTTC CASSVRDLQETQYF
TRBJ2-7 NA NA TRBV14 TGTGCCAGCAGCCAAGATGGGGGATTCGAGCAGTACTTC CASSQDGGFEQYF
TRBJ2-2 NA few TRBV24-1 TGTGCCACAGGGAGGACCAATGAAGACACCGGGGAGCTGTTTTTT CATGRTNEDTGELFF
TRBJ2-1 TRBD2 many TRBV20-1 TGCAGTGCTAGAGCGACTAGCGGGAGGGGAAATGAGCAGTTCTTC CSARATSGRGNEQFF
TRBJ2-5 NA many TRBV20-1 TGCAGTGCTAGCTTGTCGCGGGAGACCCAGTACTTC CSASLSRETQYF
TRBJ2-1 NA many TRBV10-3 TGTGCCATCAGTGAATTAGGACTTCGAGGCGGTGAGCAGTTCTTC CAISELGLRGGEQFF
TRBJ2-3 NA many TRBV20-1 TGCAGCCTTAGGACAGAACGCACAGATACGCAGTATTTT CSLRTERTDTQYF
TRBJ2-5 NA NA TRBV7-9 TGTGCCAGCAGCTTAAGTCTTTCCCAAGAGACCCAGTACTTC CASSLSLSQETQYF
TRBJ2-3 NA NA TRBV7-8 TGTGCCAGCAGCTTAGGTGGCCTGGGACTCAAAACCACAGATACGCAGTATTTT CASSLGGLGLKTTDTQYF
TRBJ2-1 TRBD2 many TRBV5-1 TGCGCCAGCAGCTTGGCCGTCGGGCGGGGGGGTTACAATGAGCAGTTCTTC CASSLAVGRGGYNEQFF
TRBJ1-6 NA many TRBV12-3/TRBV12-4 TGTGCCAGCAGTTTATCAGGGTCTGAATCACCCCTCCACTTT CASSLSGSESPLHF
TRBJ2-5 NA many TRBV5-1 TGCGCCAGCAGAATCGGAGAGGGACGTCAAGAGACCCAGTACTTC CASRIGEGRQETQYF
TRBJ1-3 NA many TRBV5-1 TGCGCCAGCAGCTTGGAACCCCTTCGACCGTACTCTGGAAACACCATATATTTT CASSLEPLRPYSGNTIYF
TRBJ1-4 NA many TRBV12-3/TRBV12-4 TGTGCCAGCAGTTTAAGGGGACGTGGGGGAAAACTGTTTTTT CASSLRGRGGKLFF
TRBJ2-7 NA many TRBV7-2 TGTGCCAGCAGCTTTTCCCGGGACGAGCAGTACTTC CASSFSRDEQYF
TRBJ2-3 TRBD2 many TRBV11-1 TGTGCCAGCAGCTCCCCACTAGCGGGAAGTCTGATTCACACGGATACGCAGTATTTT CASSSPLAGSLIHTDTQYF
TRBJ1-6 NA many TRBV20-1 TGCAGTGCCCCTCGGGGGCAGGGACGGTCACCCCTCCACTTT CSAPRGQGRSPLHF
TRBJ1-1 NA many TRBV5-1 TGCGCCAGCAGCTTTCAGGGGTCGTTGATAATGGGGGCTGAAGCTTTCTTT CASSFQGSLIMGAEAFF
TRBJ2-5 TRBD2 many TRBV5-1 TGCGCCAGCAGCCCCGGGACTAGCGGCCAAGAGACCCAGTACTTC CASSPGTSGQETQYF
TRBJ1-3 NA many TRBV4-2 TGTGCCAGCAGCCAAGATCGTGTTAGCTCTGGAAACACCATATATTTT CASSQDRVSSGNTIYF
TRBJ2-1 NA NA TRBV7-8 TGTGCCAGCAGCTTAGCGCGAGAGGGGAGCTCCTACAATGAGCAGTTCTTC CASSLAREGSSYNEQFF
TRBJ1-6 TRBD1 NA TRBV30 TGTGCCTGGAGGTGGGGACAGGGAAATTCACCCCTCCACTTT CAWRWGQGNSPLHF
TRBJ1-2 NA many TRBV7-2 TGTGCCAGCAGCAAAGGGGGGCAGGGAGTCTATGGCTACACCTTC CASSKGGQGVYGYTF
TRBJ2-3 NA many TRBV10-3 TGTGCCATCAGTGAGGCGGCAGATACGCAGTATTTT CAISEAADTQYF
TRBJ2-3 TRBD1 many TRBV20-1 TGCAGTGCCGGGACAGGGGGCATAGATACGCAGTATTTT CSAGTGGIDTQYF
TRBJ2-1 NA many TRBV20-1 TGCAGTGCTAGTGGTTGGTGGGAGCAGTTCTTC CSASGWWEQFF
TRBJ2-1 NA many TRBV3-1 TGTGCCAGCAGCCAAGAGACCAGGGCGGGGGCGGGCAATGAGCAGTTCTTC CASSQETRAGAGNEQFF
TRBJ1-6 NA many TRBV11-2 TGTGCCAGCAGCTTAATGACTTATAATTCACCCCTCCACTTT CASSLMTYNSPLHF
TRBJ2-2 NA many TRBV29-1 TGCAGCGCTGACACAGGGTACACCGGGGAGCTGTTTTTT CSADTGYTGELFF
TRBJ2-1 NA many TRBV2 TGTGGGACCAGACTCTACAATGAGCAGTTCTTC CGTRLYNEQFF
TRBJ2-1 NA NA TRBV10-1 TGCGCCAGCAGTCTACAGGCTCAAGGGTATGGGCAGTTCTTC CASSLQAQGYGQFF
TRBJ2-7 NA many TRBV20-1 TGCAGTGCTAGGGGGCATTCGGGAATCGCGGGGGAGCAGTACTTC CSARGHSGIAGEQYF
TRBJ2-1 TRBD1 many TRBV4-3 TGCGCCAGCAGCTATGGACAGGGGATCGAGAATGAGCAGTTCTTC CASSYGQGIENEQFF
TRBJ1-6 NA many TRBV7-9 TGTGCCAGCAGCTTAGTTAATTCACCCCTCCACTTT CASSLVNSPLHF
TRBJ2-2 NA many TRBV28 TGTGCCACCGTGGACTACGCGAACACCGGGGAGCTGTTTTTT CATVDYANTGELFF
TRBJ1-4 NA few TRBV7-2 TGTGCCAGCAGGGCGCCTGGGGTCCCAGATAATGAAAAACTGTTTTTT CASRAPGVPDNEKLFF
TRBJ2-5 TRBD1 few TRBV20-1 TGCAGTGCGCCCGACAGGGCCCAAGAGACCCAGTACTTC CSAPDRAQETQYF
TRBJ1-6 NA many TRBV10-2 TGCGCCAGCAGTGAAAACCCTATCTCCTATAATTCACCCCTCCACTTT CASSENPISYNSPLHF
TRBJ1-1 NA many TRBV20-1 TGCAGTGCTAGTGAGGGACACTCGAACACTGAAGCTTTCTTT CSASEGHSNTEAFF
TRBJ2-3 TRBD2 many TRBV29-1 TGCAGCGTTCGAGGGACTAGCGGAAGCACAGATACGCAGTATTTT CSVRGTSGSTDTQYF
TRBJ2-5 TRBD2 NA TRBV3-1 TGTGCCAGCAACGCGGGAGCGGGGTTCGGAGAGACCCAGTACTTC CASNAGAGFGETQYF
TRBJ2-7 TRBD2 NA TRBV7-2 TGTGCCAGCAGCTTAGAGCTAGCGGGATACCCACCAAATCTTTTC CASSLELAGYPPNLF
TRBJ2-1 NA many TRBV5-5 TGTGCCAGCAGCTCCGACCCGCGCCCGGCGTCTGTAGATGAGCAGTTCTTC CASSSDPRPASVDEQFF
TRBJ2-7 NA NA TRBV20-1 TGCAGTGCGCGACGGTCGGCCTACGAGCAGTACTTC CSARRSAYEQYF
TRBJ1-5 NA many TRBV20-1 TGCAGTGCCCGCAGGGGCGGTCAGCCCCAGCATTTT CSARRGGQPQHF
TRBJ1-1 TRBD1 few TRBV5-1 TGCGCCAGCAGCTTGCTTCCGATACAGGGGTGGGACACTGAAGCTTTCTTT CASSLLPIQGWDTEAFF
TRBJ2-2 NA NA TRBV7-8 TGTGCCAGCAGCTTGGCGGGACAGAGCACCGGGGAGCTGTTTTTT CASSLAGQSTGELFF
TRBJ1-5 NA few TRBV14 TGTGCCAGCAGCCAAGACTGGGGCAGGGGCGATAGCAATCAGCCCCAGCATTTT CASSQDWGRGDSNQPQHF
TRBJ2-1 TRBD2 many TRBV10-3 TGTGCCATCAGTGAGTCGAATAGCGGGAGCTCCTACAATGAGCAGTTCTTC CAISESNSGSSYNEQFF
TRBJ1-2 NA many TRBV7-2 TGTGCCAGTTATGGGCTTCCTGTTGCTCGGGGCTACACCTTC CASYGLPVARGYTF